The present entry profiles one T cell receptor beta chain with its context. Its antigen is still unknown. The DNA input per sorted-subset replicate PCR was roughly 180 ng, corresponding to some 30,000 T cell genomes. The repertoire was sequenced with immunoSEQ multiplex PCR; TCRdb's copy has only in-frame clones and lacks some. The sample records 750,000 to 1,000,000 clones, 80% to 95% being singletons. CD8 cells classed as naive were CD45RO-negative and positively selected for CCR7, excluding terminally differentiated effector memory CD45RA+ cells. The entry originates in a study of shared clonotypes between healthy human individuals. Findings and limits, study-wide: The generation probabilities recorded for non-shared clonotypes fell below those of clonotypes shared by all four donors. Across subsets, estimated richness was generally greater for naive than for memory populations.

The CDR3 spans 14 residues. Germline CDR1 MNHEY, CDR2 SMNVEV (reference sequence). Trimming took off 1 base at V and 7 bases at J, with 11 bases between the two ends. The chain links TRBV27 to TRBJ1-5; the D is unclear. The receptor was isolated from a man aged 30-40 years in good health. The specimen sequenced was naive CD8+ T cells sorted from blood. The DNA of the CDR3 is TGTGCCAGCAGTTTATATGGGCAGTTCCAGCCCCAGCATTTT. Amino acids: CASSLYGQFQPQHF.